These T cell receptor beta chains were read from a single sample in a study of monozygotic twins with inflammatory bowel disease. TCRdb reprocessed the 5' RACE reads and keeps a single row for each CDR3 protein, giving no DNA. Its table records some 190,000 distinct CDR3 sequences. The material sequenced was blood. These TCRs come from a human donor with ulcerative colitis or Crohn's disease, or a healthy co-twin of an affected twin (not recorded which). CDR3s include the opening cysteine and the closing phenylalanine or tryptophan.

J	V	CDR3
TRBJ1-4	TRBV20-1	CSARRGSGSEKLFF
TRBJ1-1	TRBV30	CAWRPTGRGYTEAFF
TRBJ2-1	TRBV19	CASSIVRDPYNEQFF
TRBJ1-1	TRBV5-1	CASSPVGGFNTEAFF
TRBJ2-1	TRBV12-3/TRBV12-4	CASRPSGSSDEQFF
TRBJ1-1	TRBV7-6	CASSTEGAVLNTEAFF
TRBJ2-1	TRBV20-1	CSARDLIRGSDEQFF
TRBJ2-3	TRBV18	CASSPKASGGSTDTQYF
TRBJ2-1	TRBV21-1	CARLAGGFDDEQFF
TRBJ2-1	TRBV20-1	CSALGTGDEQFF
TRBJ2-1	TRBV5-1	CASSLGTALYNEQFF
TRBJ1-5	TRBV12-3/TRBV12-4	CASTDGDQPQHF
TRBJ1-1	TRBV29-1	CSVGQGATEAFF
TRBJ2-1	TRBV7-2	CASSSLPPGGPNEQFF
TRBJ2-5	TRBV4-1	CASSQDGGARETQYF
TRBJ2-7	TRBV7-8	CASSVKGYEQYF
TRBJ1-4	TRBV3-1	CASSQGWGRDEKLFF
TRBJ1-6	TRBV5-1	CASSAGVEGNSPLHF
TRBJ2-7	TRBV5-1	CASSLDDSFFYEQYF
TRBJ2-1	TRBV4-2	CASSPEGSGRTGMSEQFF
TRBJ1-5	TRBV20-1	CSAVPAYSNQPQHF
TRBJ2-1	TRBV7-2	CASSRSPSRSRNEQFF
TRBJ2-7	TRBV10-3	CALRTSSYEQYF
TRBJ2-7	TRBV7-2	CASSLPSSYEQYF
TRBJ2-3	TRBV20-1	CSARGAAYTDTQYF
TRBJ1-2	TRBV30	CAWTPGTGIYGYTF
TRBJ2-7	TRBV9	CASSATPGFSYEQYF
TRBJ2-7	TRBV6-1	CASSDPGQGTYEQYF
TRBJ1-6	TRBV3-1	CASSQWAGKENSPLHF
TRBJ1-1	TRBV5-1	CASSLMGEGAFF
TRBJ2-1	TRBV20-1	CSARDRLAGVPEQFF
TRBJ1-6	TRBV7-6	CASSPRGPDGNSPLHF
TRBJ1-1	TRBV5-1	CASSYGQSLMNTEAFF
TRBJ2-3	TRBV29-1	CSVEGVVTDTQYF
TRBJ2-5	TRBV6-5	CASSNPDRAVETQYF
TRBJ2-5	TRBV15	CATSRDLSRGRETQYF
TRBJ1-2	TRBV6-5	CASSLSPAANYGYTF
TRBJ2-3	TRBV5-1	CASSLAAVGSTDTQYF
TRBJ1-6	TRBV15	CATSREMTSSYNSPLHF
TRBJ2-1	TRBV11-2	CASSPGGVNEQFF
TRBJ2-1	TRBV11-1	CASSPTPNTSGGDYNEQFF
TRBJ2-1	TRBV6-2/TRBV6-3	CASSVSLAGGHNEQFF